What follows is one TCR beta chain and its context. Its antigen is undetermined. Using immunoSEQ multiplex PCR, the repertoire was profiled, and TCRdb retains in-frame clones only, with some absent. The sample has about 680,000 clones; around 72% are singletons. This entry is derived from a study of shared clonotypes between healthy human individuals. Background on the study: The composition of the donors was two women and a few men aged 18 to 49. Each donor's CD4 naive and CD4 memory cells filled three plates apiece, CD8 naive two, and CD8 memory one. The study's findings and limits: Richness estimates generally favored naive over memory subsets. Clonotype sharing among the donors was expected to vary with sequencing depth.

This CDR3 contains 13 residues. CDR1 and CDR2 (germline): MNHNY, SVGAGI (reference sequence). V was pared by 7 bases and J by 3 bases, with 11 bases between. The sequencing input was memory CD4+ T cells sorted from blood. Indicated subset: CD45RA-negative fraction. This receptor was identified in a woman in her thirties in good health. The rearrangement joins TRBV6-6 to TRBJ2-3, with a weak D call TRBD1 (6 bases). CDR3 coding DNA: TGTGCCAGCAAATACCAGGGGACAGATACGCAGTATTTT. This gives the protein CASKYQGTDTQYF.